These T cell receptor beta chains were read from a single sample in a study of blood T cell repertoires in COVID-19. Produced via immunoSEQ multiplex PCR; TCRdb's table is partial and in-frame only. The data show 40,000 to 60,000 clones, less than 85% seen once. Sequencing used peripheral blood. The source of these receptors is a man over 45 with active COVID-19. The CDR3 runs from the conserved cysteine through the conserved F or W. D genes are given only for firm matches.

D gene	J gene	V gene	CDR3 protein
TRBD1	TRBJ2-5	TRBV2	CASRRGTGGRETQYF
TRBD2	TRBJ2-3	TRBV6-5	CASSYQRGGADTQYF
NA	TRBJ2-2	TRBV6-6	CASIRGANGELFF
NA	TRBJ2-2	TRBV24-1	CATSDPRNTGELFF
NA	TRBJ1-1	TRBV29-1	CSVVTGSTEAFF
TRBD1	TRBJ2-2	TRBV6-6	CASSFIQGARTGELFF
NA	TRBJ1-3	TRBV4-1	CASSHPTRGRGNTIYF
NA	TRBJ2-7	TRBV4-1	CASSQFSIGTGSYEQYF
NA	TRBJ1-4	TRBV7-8	CASSLQVVRDNEKLFF
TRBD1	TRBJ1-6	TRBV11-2	CASSFLGQGNSPLHF
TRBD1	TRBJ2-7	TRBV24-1	CATSDSGDRGSYEQYF
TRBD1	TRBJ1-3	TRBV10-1	CASTERGRTGNTIYF
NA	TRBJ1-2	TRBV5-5	CASSFWGEGDGYTF
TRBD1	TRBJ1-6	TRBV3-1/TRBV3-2	CASSDMDRGSNSPLHF
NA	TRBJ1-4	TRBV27	CASSPRQLSLSNEKLFF
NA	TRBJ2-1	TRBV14	CASSRRAGGYNEQFF
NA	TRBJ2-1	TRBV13	CASSPPLGEDYNEQFF
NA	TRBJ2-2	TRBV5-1	CASSLRATGELFF
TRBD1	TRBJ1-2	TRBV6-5	CASSYLTGAYNYGYTF
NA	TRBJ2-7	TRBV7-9	CASSLDIYEQYF
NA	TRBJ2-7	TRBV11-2	CASSLVGRALSYEQYF
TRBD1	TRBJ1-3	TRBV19	CASSGTGGPSSGNTIYF
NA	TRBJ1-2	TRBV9	CASSRTGLVYGYTF
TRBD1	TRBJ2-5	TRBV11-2	CASSQQGAGWWETQYF
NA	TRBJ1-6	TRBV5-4	CASSTGTFYNSPLHF
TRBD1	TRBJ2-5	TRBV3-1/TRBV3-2	CASSQEGRDSQETQYF
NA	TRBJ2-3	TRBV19	CASSPQGRRDTQYF
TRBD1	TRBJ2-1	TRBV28	CASSWNRGNEQFF
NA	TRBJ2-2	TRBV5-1	CASSLVLGELFF
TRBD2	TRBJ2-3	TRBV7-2	CASSLDDPSGTRYTQYF
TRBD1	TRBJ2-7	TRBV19	CASSGGTGGYEQYF
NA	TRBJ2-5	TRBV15	CATSSRHLGQGKGAQYF
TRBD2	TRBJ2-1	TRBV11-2	CASSYPQGLAGGDEQFF
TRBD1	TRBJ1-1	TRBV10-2	CASRMTGGNTEAFF
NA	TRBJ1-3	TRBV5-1	CASSRITGGSGNTIYF
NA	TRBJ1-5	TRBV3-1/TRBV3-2	CASSQGGHSSNQPQHF
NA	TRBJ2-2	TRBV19	CASSIGGGGYTGELFF
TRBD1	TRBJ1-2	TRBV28	CASMIGGTGFHYGYTF
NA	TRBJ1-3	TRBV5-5	CASSLRANPSGNTIYF
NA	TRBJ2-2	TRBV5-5	CASSLAEQLTGELFF
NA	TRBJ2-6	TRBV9	CASSSGQTAGGANVLTF
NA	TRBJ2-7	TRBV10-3	CAITSGSAYEQYF
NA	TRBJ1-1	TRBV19	CASSPGGRWGTEAFF